The rows below give T cell receptor beta chains drawn from one sample of a study of OX40 agonist ivuxolimab in advanced cancers. Clones were read by immunoSEQ multiplex PCR, and TCRdb kept only the in-frame ones, dropping some. Seen here are about 81,000 clones, approximately 89% observed once, and the top ten hold around 0.2%. This specimen consisted of CD4+ or CD8+ T cells sorted from blood, obtained in a trial of the OX40 agonist ivuxolimab. The receptors shown here come from an adult with an advanced solid tumor such as melanoma, head and neck, liver or kidney cancer. CDR3s include the opening cysteine and the closing phenylalanine or tryptophan. D genes are given only for firm matches. Size is stated for part of the rows, as once, few or many counts, or as a class when the clone is expanded.

CDR3nt: TGTGCCAGCAGTTACTTAGGGGTTGTAGGAGAGACCCAGTACTTC; CDR3aa: CASSYLGVVGETQYF; j_gene: TRBJ2-5; abundance: -; d_gene: -; v_gene: TRBV6-6
CDR3nt: TGTGCCAGCAGCGGTGACAGGGAGGCATTCACTGAAGCTTTCTTT; CDR3aa: CASSGDREAFTEAFF; j_gene: TRBJ1-1; abundance: -; d_gene: TRBD1; v_gene: TRBV9
CDR3nt: TGTGCCAGCAGTTTAAAGGGAGACGGAGGGTACGAGCAGTACTTC; CDR3aa: CASSLKGDGGYEQYF; j_gene: TRBJ2-7; abundance: -; d_gene: -; v_gene: TRBV27
CDR3nt: TGTGCCAGCAGCTACCAGCGGGGGGTCAATGAGCAGTTCTTC; CDR3aa: CASSYQRGVNEQFF; j_gene: TRBJ2-1; abundance: -; d_gene: TRBD2; v_gene: TRBV11-2
CDR3nt: TGTGCCAGCAGCGGTAGGGGTAAGAATACGCAGTATTTT; CDR3aa: CASSGRGKNTQYF; j_gene: TRBJ2-3; abundance: -; d_gene: -; v_gene: TRBV9
CDR3nt: TGTGCCAGCACCGTATTAAGCGGGACCGGGGAGCTGTTTTTT; CDR3aa: CASTVLSGTGELFF; j_gene: TRBJ2-2; abundance: -; d_gene: -; v_gene: TRBV9
CDR3nt: TGTGCCAGCAGCTCTCGCGGTCCCGGCAACACTGAAGCTTTCTTT; CDR3aa: CASSSRGPGNTEAFF; j_gene: TRBJ1-1; abundance: -; d_gene: -; v_gene: TRBV5-4
CDR3nt: TGTGCCAGCGAGGGACACTTGACCTACGAGCAGTACTTC; CDR3aa: CASEGHLTYEQYF; j_gene: TRBJ2-7; abundance: -; d_gene: -; v_gene: TRBV28
CDR3nt: TGCGCCAGCAGCAACACCGGACAGGGGACCTACAATGAGCAGTTCTTC; CDR3aa: CASSNTGQGTYNEQFF; j_gene: TRBJ2-1; abundance: -; d_gene: TRBD1; v_gene: TRBV5-1
CDR3nt: TGTGCCAGCAGCACCTCCTACGAGCAGTACTTC; CDR3aa: CASSTSYEQYF; j_gene: TRBJ2-7; abundance: -; d_gene: -; v_gene: TRBV7-2
CDR3nt: TGTGCCAGCAGCTTGGCGGTCAACTCCCAAGAGACCCAGTACTTC; CDR3aa: CASSLAVNSQETQYF; j_gene: TRBJ2-5; abundance: -; d_gene: -; v_gene: TRBV5-4
CDR3nt: TGTGCCAGCAGTCTGACTAGCGGGACGGAGGAGACCCAGTACTTC; CDR3aa: CASSLTSGTEETQYF; j_gene: TRBJ2-5; abundance: once; d_gene: TRBD2; v_gene: TRBV5-4
CDR3nt: TGTGCCAGCTCTTTAGGGTCGTACAATGAGCAGTTCTTC; CDR3aa: CASSLGSYNEQFF; j_gene: TRBJ2-1; abundance: -; d_gene: -; v_gene: TRBV18
CDR3nt: TGTGCCACCAGGCGCAGGGAAGACAATCAGCCCCAGCATTTT; CDR3aa: CATRRREDNQPQHF; j_gene: TRBJ1-5; abundance: -; d_gene: -; v_gene: TRBV15
CDR3nt: TGCGCCAGCAGCTCGAGGCAGACGTCAGATTTCACCGGGGAGCTGTTTTTT; CDR3aa: CASSSRQTSDFTGELFF; j_gene: TRBJ2-2; abundance: -; d_gene: -; v_gene: TRBV5-1
CDR3nt: TGCGCCAGCAGTGAGTCGAAGGCCAGTATAATTGAGCAGTTCTTC; CDR3aa: CASSESKASIIEQFF; j_gene: TRBJ2-1; abundance: -; d_gene: -; v_gene: TRBV10-1
CDR3nt: TGTGCCAGCTCACCTGTGACAGGAACTAACTATGGCTACACCTTC; CDR3aa: CASSPVTGTNYGYTF; j_gene: TRBJ1-2; abundance: few; d_gene: -; v_gene: TRBV18
CDR3nt: TGTGCCAGCAGGGGCGGGACTAGCGACTCCTACGAGCAGTACTTC; CDR3aa: CASRGGTSDSYEQYF; j_gene: TRBJ2-7; abundance: once; d_gene: TRBD2; v_gene: TRBV5-4
CDR3nt: TGCAGTGCGTCAGTAGGTGAGCAGTTCTTC; CDR3aa: CSASVGEQFF; j_gene: TRBJ2-1; abundance: -; d_gene: -; v_gene: TRBV20-1
CDR3nt: TGTGCCAGCCGGGACATCGCCAGTGGCTACACCTTC; CDR3aa: CASRDIASGYTF; j_gene: TRBJ1-2; abundance: -; d_gene: -; v_gene: TRBV2
CDR3nt: TGCGCCAGCAGCTTCCCGGGACAGGGAGAGACCCAGTACTTC; CDR3aa: CASSFPGQGETQYF; j_gene: TRBJ2-5; abundance: once; d_gene: TRBD1; v_gene: TRBV5-1
CDR3nt: TGTGCCAGCAGAACGACAGCGGAAAACACTGAAGCTTTCTTT; CDR3aa: CASRTTAENTEAFF; j_gene: TRBJ1-1; abundance: -; d_gene: -; v_gene: TRBV6-5
CDR3nt: TGTGCCAGCAGCCCGAGGACAGTACGCTGGAGCTACACCTTC; CDR3aa: CASSPRTVRWSYTF; j_gene: TRBJ1-2; abundance: -; d_gene: -; v_gene: TRBV7-9
CDR3nt: TGCGCCAGCAGCTTTGAGGGGGCTGGTTTCACCGGGGAGCTGTTTTTT; CDR3aa: CASSFEGAGFTGELFF; j_gene: TRBJ2-2; abundance: -; d_gene: TRBD1; v_gene: TRBV5-1
CDR3nt: TGTGCCAGCAGCGTCCAGAATGGGGGAACTGAAGCTTTCTTT; CDR3aa: CASSVQNGGTEAFF; j_gene: TRBJ1-1; abundance: -; d_gene: -; v_gene: TRBV7-9
CDR3nt: TGTGCCAGCAGCTTAGAGGGTCTATACAATGAGCAGTTCTTC; CDR3aa: CASSLEGLYNEQFF; j_gene: TRBJ2-1; abundance: -; d_gene: -; v_gene: TRBV7-9
CDR3nt: TGTGCCTACAACGGGCTCATCGCTAGCGGGAGATCAAAGTTCTTC; CDR3aa: CAYNGLIASGRSKFF; j_gene: TRBJ2-1; abundance: -; d_gene: TRBD2; v_gene: TRBV30
CDR3nt: TGTGCCAGCAGCCCTCCTCGGGCAGGTAACACCGGGGAGCTGTTTTTT; CDR3aa: CASSPPRAGNTGELFF; j_gene: TRBJ2-2; abundance: -; d_gene: -; v_gene: TRBV9
CDR3nt: TGCGCCAGCAGCCGCACAGGAACCGGCTCTGGAAACACCATATATTTT; CDR3aa: CASSRTGTGSGNTIYF; j_gene: TRBJ1-3; abundance: -; d_gene: -; v_gene: TRBV4-3
CDR3nt: TGTGCCAGCAGCAACTGGGGGGCCACAGATACGCAGTATTTT; CDR3aa: CASSNWGATDTQYF; j_gene: TRBJ2-3; abundance: -; d_gene: -; v_gene: TRBV11-2
CDR3nt: TGTGCCAGCTCACCACAAAGCAGGGGGAACACTGAAGCTTTCTTT; CDR3aa: CASSPQSRGNTEAFF; j_gene: TRBJ1-1; abundance: -; d_gene: -; v_gene: TRBV18
CDR3nt: TGTGCCAGCAGTTACCGGCAGGGCACAGATACGCAGTATTTT; CDR3aa: CASSYRQGTDTQYF; j_gene: TRBJ2-3; abundance: -; d_gene: -; v_gene: TRBV6-6
CDR3nt: TGTGCCAGCTCACCGCCGACAGGGGCTATAGGCAATGAGCAGTTCTTC; CDR3aa: CASSPPTGAIGNEQFF; j_gene: TRBJ2-1; abundance: -; d_gene: TRBD1; v_gene: TRBV18
CDR3nt: TGTGCCAGCAGTCGAGATGCAGTGGGTCAGCCCCAGCATTTT; CDR3aa: CASSRDAVGQPQHF; j_gene: TRBJ1-5; abundance: -; d_gene: -; v_gene: TRBV7-2
CDR3nt: TGTGCCAGCAGTTCGCTACTAGCGGCAAGCACAGATACGCAGTATTTT; CDR3aa: CASSSLLAASTDTQYF; j_gene: TRBJ2-3; abundance: -; d_gene: TRBD2; v_gene: TRBV27
CDR3nt: TGTGCCAGTACCCCACAGTTAGCCACAGATACGCAGTATTTT; CDR3aa: CASTPQLATDTQYF; j_gene: TRBJ2-3; abundance: -; d_gene: -; v_gene: TRBV19
CDR3nt: TGCAGCGCTACCCGGCATGATACGCAGTATTTT; CDR3aa: CSATRHDTQYF; j_gene: TRBJ2-3; abundance: once; d_gene: -; v_gene: TRBV29-1
CDR3nt: TGTGCCACAATGGACTCACAGGCCTATGGCTACACCTTC; CDR3aa: CATMDSQAYGYTF; j_gene: TRBJ1-2; abundance: -; d_gene: -; v_gene: TRBV19
CDR3nt: TGTGCCAGCAGCCAAGCAGGGAACAAAAACATTCAGTACTTC; CDR3aa: CASSQAGNKNIQYF; j_gene: TRBJ2-4; abundance: -; d_gene: -; v_gene: TRBV4-2
CDR3nt: TGTGCCAGCAGCGTAGGTTCCACAGATACGCAGTATTTT; CDR3aa: CASSVGSTDTQYF; j_gene: TRBJ2-3; abundance: -; d_gene: -; v_gene: TRBV9
CDR3nt: TGTGCCTGGAGTGGGGAACACTACACAGATACGCAGTATTTT; CDR3aa: CAWSGEHYTDTQYF; j_gene: TRBJ2-3; abundance: -; d_gene: -; v_gene: TRBV30
CDR3nt: TGCGCCAGCAGCCAAGGGCAATCTAGGGGGACTGGGTACAATGAGCAGTTCTTC; CDR3aa: CASSQGQSRGTGYNEQFF; j_gene: TRBJ2-1; abundance: -; d_gene: -; v_gene: TRBV4-1
CDR3nt: TGTGCCAGCAACCCCGGCCAACAGGGGACCAACGAGCAGTACTTC; CDR3aa: CASNPGQQGTNEQYF; j_gene: TRBJ2-7; abundance: -; d_gene: TRBD1; v_gene: TRBV28
CDR3nt: TGTGCCTGGAGGGGACAGGGGGCAACCTATAATTCACCCCTCCACTTT; CDR3aa: CAWRGQGATYNSPLHF; j_gene: TRBJ1-6; abundance: once; d_gene: TRBD1; v_gene: TRBV30
CDR3nt: TGCGCCAGCAGTCTTAGTACGGGACAGCTATTCCTAGATAGCAATCAGCCCCAGCATTTT; CDR3aa: CASSLSTGQLFLDSNQPQHF; j_gene: TRBJ1-5; abundance: -; d_gene: TRBD1; v_gene: TRBV23-1
CDR3nt: TGCAGCGTTGAAGAGTTCGGACTAGCGGGAGGAGGAGAGACCCAGTACTTC; CDR3aa: CSVEEFGLAGGGETQYF; j_gene: TRBJ2-5; abundance: -; d_gene: TRBD2; v_gene: TRBV29-1
CDR3nt: TGCGCCAGCAGCTACGGACTATACTCCTACAATGAGCAGTTCTTC; CDR3aa: CASSYGLYSYNEQFF; j_gene: TRBJ2-1; abundance: -; d_gene: -; v_gene: TRBV11-2
CDR3nt: TGCGCCAGCAGCTTCCGTGACACAGATACGCAGTATTTT; CDR3aa: CASSFRDTDTQYF; j_gene: TRBJ2-3; abundance: -; d_gene: -; v_gene: TRBV5-1
CDR3nt: TGTGCCAGCAGTCCTTCCCTCCATATAGTGGATACGCAGTATTTT; CDR3aa: CASSPSLHIVDTQYF; j_gene: TRBJ2-3; abundance: -; d_gene: -; v_gene: TRBV6-1
CDR3nt: TGTGCCAGCAGCTTGGGAGGTCACACCGGGGAGCTGTTTTTT; CDR3aa: CASSLGGHTGELFF; j_gene: TRBJ2-2; abundance: -; d_gene: -; v_gene: TRBV5-4
CDR3nt: TGTGCCAGCAGTTTTATTAGGCGCCGGGGACAGGGTAGCCTCGGGGGGGAGCAGTACTTC; CDR3aa: CASSFIRRRGQGSLGGEQYF; j_gene: TRBJ2-7; abundance: -; d_gene: TRBD1; v_gene: TRBV28
CDR3nt: TGTGCCAGCAGTGTCTACAGGGAGGACTACACCTTC; CDR3aa: CASSVYREDYTF; j_gene: TRBJ1-2; abundance: -; d_gene: -; v_gene: TRBV2
CDR3nt: TGTGCCAGCTTTGACAGCTATAATTCACCCCTCCACTTT; CDR3aa: CASFDSYNSPLHF; j_gene: TRBJ1-6; abundance: -; d_gene: -; v_gene: TRBV6-5
CDR3nt: TGTGCCAGCAGCCTGTACCCTGACAGTAATACGCAGTATTTT; CDR3aa: CASSLYPDSNTQYF; j_gene: TRBJ2-3; abundance: -; d_gene: -; v_gene: TRBV13
CDR3nt: TGTGCCAGCTCACTCTTGACGGGGCCCAGCGTCAATCAGCCCCAGCATTTT; CDR3aa: CASSLLTGPSVNQPQHF; j_gene: TRBJ1-5; abundance: -; d_gene: -; v_gene: TRBV18